This T cell receptor (beta chain) stems from a study of graft-versus-host responses after intestinal transplantation. This clone was detected once. Its antigen is unknown. Germline CDR1 reads MNHEY; CDR2 reads SMNVEV (reference sequence). The CDR3 spans 14 residues. V dropped 6 bases and J dropped 5; count of bases not matched to a gene: 8. Clones were read by immunoSEQ multiplex PCR, and TCRdb kept only the in-frame ones, dropping some. Of 50,000 to 75,000 clones detected, roughly 90% appear once; the ten largest clones hold 1.5% to 2%. The sample consisted of unstimulated CD8+ T cells sorted from spleen or lymph node cells, taken before transplant. This clonotype was obtained from a human donor who was the organ donor for an intestinal transplant. The rearrangement uses TRBV27 and TRBJ2-7; 9 bases are a match to TRBD2. The CDR3 region has the DNA TGTGCCAGCAGGCGGGGGGGCGCTTTCGACGAGCAGTACTTC. Translation: CASRRGGAFDEQYF.